What follows are 5 T cell receptor beta chains derived from one specimen sequenced in a study of T cells in Graves' hyperthyroidism and ophthalmopathy. RNA transcripts provided the source from which TCR beta CDR3 regions were amplified. In the first-round RT-PCR of the TCR CDR3, the HTBI primer set was used. TCRdb recomputed calls from the multiplex PCR reads with MiXCR, one row per CDR3 protein. Of some 340,000 distinct CDR3 sequences detected, approximately 14% appear once; the ten largest clones hold roughly 35%. Sequenced: blood. The receptor source for this set is a woman aged 35 to 49 with Graves' ophthalmopathy.

This clonotype was counted at least ten times. The chain uses TRBV6-1 and TRBJ2-3; possibly TRBD2 for D (5 bases). Trimming pared 5 bases from V and 5 bases from J, leaving 11 bases between. Germline V CDR1 and CDR2: MNHNS, SASEGT. CDR3 length: 13 amino acids. The CDR3 sequence is CASSRVRGDTQYF. DNA for the CDR3: TGTGCCAGCAGTCGAGTCCGGGGAGATACGCAGTATTTT.

This clonotype has ten or more counts. V usage is TRBV7-2 and J usage is TRBJ2-1; possibly TRBD1 or TRBD2 for D (5 bases each). Germline V gene sequence: CDR1 SGHTA, CDR2 FQGNSA. The CDR3 is made up of 13 amino acids. Deletions cut 5 bases from V and 5 bases from J, with 10 bases between. The CDR3 nucleotides read TGTGCCAGCAGCCCGGGACGCCACAATGAGCAGTTCTTC. It translates to CASSPGRHNEQFF.

On this clonotype: One end of the junction fails to match germline, which may point to a read error. V gene TRBV24-1 combines with J gene TRBJ2-3, with D perhaps TRBD2 (6 bases). Germline values: CDR1 KGHDR, CDR2 SFDVKD. The CDR3 consists of 13 residues. CDR3 in amino acids: CASSLDPGVTQYF. As DNA, the CDR3 is TGTGCCAGCAGTTTGGACCCGGGGGTCACGCAGTATTTT.

This clonotype was observed many times. The chain combines TRBV6-1 with TRBJ1-1; D is perhaps TRBD1 (6 bases). CDR1 and CDR2 from the germline V gene are MNHNS and SASEGT. This CDR3 comprises 13 residues. Trimming cost V 9 bases and J 9 bases, with 20 bases left between them. CDR3 region: CASTLRQESKAFF. The CDR3 coding sequence is TGTGCCAGTACCCTGAGACAGGAAAGTAAAGCTTTCTTT.

The V gene is TRBV10-2, the J gene TRBJ2-7; possible D gene TRBD1, 5 bases. With 4 bases removed from V and 7 bases from J, the gap between germline ends came to 14 bases. The germline V gene encodes CDR1 WSHSY and CDR2 SAAADI. This CDR3 spans 13 amino acids. In nucleotides, the CDR3 is TGCGCCAGCAGTGTTTTCAGGGATGGTGAGCAGTACTTC. Encoded protein: CASSVFRDGEQYF.